This T cell receptor beta chain was recorded in a study of blood T cell repertoires in COVID-19. Looking at the study overall: COVID-19 samples collected from the United States, Italy and Spain covered acute and convalescent phases.

The germline V and J ends were trimmed by 4 bases and 0 bases, with 13 bases remaining between them. CDR1 MNHNS and CDR2 SASEGT come from the germline V gene. This CDR3 contains 16 residues. Original methodology: Nucleated cell number was recorded as an estimate derived from reference gene primer amplification. Measured with immunoSEQ multiplex PCR; TCRdb has only the in-frame clones, and not every one. The V and J calls and the clone size are those of that table, but D and trimming were determined from the DNA. The table has some 520,000 clones, about 88% seen once. The TCR sequence derives from a man aged 18 to 30 with COVID-19, enrolled during active disease. The material sequenced was peripheral blood. The chain recombines TRBV6-1 with TRBJ1-5; TRBD1 is a possible D gene (6 bases). The chain's CDR3 is CASSVSGAHSNQPQHF. In DNA, the CDR3 is TGTGCCAGCAGTGTGTCAGGGGCTCATAGCAATCAGCCCCAGCATTTT.